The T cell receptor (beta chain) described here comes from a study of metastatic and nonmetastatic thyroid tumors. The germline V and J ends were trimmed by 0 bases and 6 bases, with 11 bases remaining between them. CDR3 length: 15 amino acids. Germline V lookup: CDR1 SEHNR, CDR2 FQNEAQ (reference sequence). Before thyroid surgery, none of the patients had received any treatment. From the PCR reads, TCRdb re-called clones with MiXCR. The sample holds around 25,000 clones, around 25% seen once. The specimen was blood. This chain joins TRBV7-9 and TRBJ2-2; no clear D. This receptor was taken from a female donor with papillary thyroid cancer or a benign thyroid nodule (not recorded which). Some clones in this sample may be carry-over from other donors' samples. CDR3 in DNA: TGTGCCAGCAGCTTAGCTCTCGGTCCCGCCGGGGAGCTGTTTTTT. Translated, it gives CASSLALGPAGELFF.